The source of this T cell receptor beta chain is a study of CD8+CD57+ T cells in acquired aplastic anemia. Overall study context: Sorted CD4+ and CD8+ cells yielded DNA averaging around 3.2 ug.

This clonotype was observed many times. What it binds is unknown. This may be a read error: a much more frequent sequence differs by one nucleotide. Sequencing involved patients with CD8+CD57+ cell expansion previously shown by flow cytometry. Profiles of TCR beta VDJ and CDR3 were generated from a genomic DNA template. TCRdb ran MiXCR on the reads and lists one entry per CDR3 protein. This table has approximately 180,000 distinct CDR3 sequences, 55% to 65% appearing once. Study-wide results and limits: Patients and controls were found to share roughly 31 CD8+ CDR3 sequences.

This clonotype originated in a human donor with aplastic anemia. The sample was sorted CD4+, CD8+, or CD8+CD57+ T cells (not recorded which) from PBMCs.

The CDR3 nucleotides are TGTGCCAGCAGCACCGGGACAGGGGGCTACGAGCAGTACTTC. It encodes CASSTGTGGYEQYF. J is TRBJ2-7 and V is TRBV2; 11 bases map to TRBD1. The CDR3 is 14 amino acids. Looked up from germline, CDR1 is SNHLY and CDR2 is FYNNEI. V was pared by 6 bases and J by 3 bases, with 4 bases of the junction left unmatched.